The T cell receptor beta chain described here comes from a study of radiation and T cells in renal cell carcinoma. General study findings and limits: No pretreatment tumor biopsies were available for baseline clonotypes.

To note about this clone: Its specificity is unknown.

The germline gives CDR1 PRHDT, CDR2 FYEKMQ (reference sequence). V was clipped by 5 bases and J by 7 bases; unmatched bases: 11. The CDR3 covers 16 residues. The treatment here: 15 Gy SBRT to primary tumor, nephrectomy 4 weeks later. Nephrectomy followed 15 Gy stereotactic body radiation by 4 weeks. Some clones are missing from TCRdb's copy, which holds only in-frame ones; the method was immunoSEQ multiplex PCR. This sample carries about 20,000 clones, about half of them seen once, and the ten largest clones take 15% to 20%. This clonotype was obtained from a woman aged 50 to 65 with renal cell carcinoma. The V gene is TRBV13, the J gene TRBJ2-1, with 10 bases matching TRBD2. The sample in question was tumor tissue, obtained from a patient whose treatment included radiotherapy and nephrectomy. The CDR3 DNA sequence: TGTGCCAGCAGCCAGAACCTAGCGGGGGACCCGAATGAGCAGTTCTTC. Amino acids: CASSQNLAGDPNEQFF.